This is a list of T cell receptor beta chains from one sample in a study of T cell responses to AZD1222 COVID-19 vaccine. Sequencing used immunoSEQ multiplex PCR; TCRdb keeps in-frame clones, though not all of them. The data contain over 150,000 clones, about 86% of them singletons. The specimen comprised peripheral blood, sampled 28 days after the second AZD1222 dose. Source of these receptors: an adult who received the AZD1222 COVID-19 vaccine. Both conserved end residues are part of each CDR3.

v_gene	j_gene	CDR3aa
TRBV7-2	TRBJ1-2	CASSPRTGHYGYTF
TRBV11-2	TRBJ1-1	CASSPTGSTEAFF
TRBV19	TRBJ2-1	CASGRRGGASSNYNEQFF
TRBV3-1/TRBV3-2	TRBJ2-5	CASSLWTGGQETQYF
TRBV7-6	TRBJ2-1	CASSLRGYNEQFF
TRBV29-1	TRBJ1-1	CSVDFGQGASTEAFF
TRBV28	TRBJ1-2	CASSGGQYGYTF
TRBV28	TRBJ2-5	CASRGRGRTGETQYF
TRBV11-2	TRBJ1-2	CASSLRPGALARGYTF
TRBV15	TRBJ2-2	CATSRERGTGELFF
TRBV7-2	TRBJ2-3	CASSLGLRGTDTQYF
TRBV6-5	TRBJ2-7	CASSYSRQSSYEQYF
TRBV3-1/TRBV3-2	TRBJ1-4	CASSHQGARDEKLFF
TRBV7-2	TRBJ2-2	CASRPRGPIGTGELFF